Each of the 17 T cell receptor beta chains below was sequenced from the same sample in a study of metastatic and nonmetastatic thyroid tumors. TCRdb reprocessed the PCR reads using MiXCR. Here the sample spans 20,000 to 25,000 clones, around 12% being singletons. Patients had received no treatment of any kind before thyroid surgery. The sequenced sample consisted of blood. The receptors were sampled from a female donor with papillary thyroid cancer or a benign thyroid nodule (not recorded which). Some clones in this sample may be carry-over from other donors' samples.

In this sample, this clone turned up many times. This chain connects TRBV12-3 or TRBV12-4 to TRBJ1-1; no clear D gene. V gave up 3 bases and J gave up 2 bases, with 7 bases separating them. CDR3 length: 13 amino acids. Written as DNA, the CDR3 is TGTGCCAGCAGTTTGGCGGAAAACACTGAAGCTTTCTTT. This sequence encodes CASSLAENTEAFF.

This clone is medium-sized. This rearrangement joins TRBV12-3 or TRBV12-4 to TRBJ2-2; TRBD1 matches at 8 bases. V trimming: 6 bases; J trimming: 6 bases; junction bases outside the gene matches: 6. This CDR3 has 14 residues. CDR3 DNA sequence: TGTGCCAGCAGCATAGACAGGGGACCCGGGGAGCTGTTTTTT. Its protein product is CASSIDRGPGELFF.

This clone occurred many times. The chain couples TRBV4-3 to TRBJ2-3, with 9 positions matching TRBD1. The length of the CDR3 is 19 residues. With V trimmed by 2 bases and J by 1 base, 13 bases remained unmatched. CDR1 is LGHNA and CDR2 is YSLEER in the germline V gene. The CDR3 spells CASSQTPGTGSAGTDTQYF. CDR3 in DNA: TGCGCCAGCAGCCAAACCCCCGGGACAGGGTCGGCTGGCACAGATACGCAGTATTTT.

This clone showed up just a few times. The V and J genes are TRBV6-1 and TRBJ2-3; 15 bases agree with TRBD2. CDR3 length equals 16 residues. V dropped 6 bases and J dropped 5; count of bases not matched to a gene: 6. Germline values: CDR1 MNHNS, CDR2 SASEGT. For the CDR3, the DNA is TGTGCCAGCAGCACTGGACTAGCGGGAGGGGGAGATACGCAGTATTTT. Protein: CASSTGLAGGGDTQYF.

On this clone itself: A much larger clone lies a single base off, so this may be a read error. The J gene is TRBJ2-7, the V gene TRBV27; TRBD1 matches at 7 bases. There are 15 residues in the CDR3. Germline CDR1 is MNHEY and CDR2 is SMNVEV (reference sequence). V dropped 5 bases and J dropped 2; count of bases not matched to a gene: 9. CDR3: CASSTRGHYTYEQYF. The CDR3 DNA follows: TGTGCCAGCAGTACGAGGGGGCATTACACCTACGAGCAGTACTTC.

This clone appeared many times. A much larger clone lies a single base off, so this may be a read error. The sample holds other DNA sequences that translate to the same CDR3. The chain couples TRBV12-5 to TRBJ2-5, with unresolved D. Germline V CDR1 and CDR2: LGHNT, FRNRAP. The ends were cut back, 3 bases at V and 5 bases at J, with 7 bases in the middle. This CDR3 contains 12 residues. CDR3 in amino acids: CASGFYGETQYF. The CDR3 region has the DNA TGTGCTAGTGGTTTTTATGGGGAGACCCAGTACTTC.

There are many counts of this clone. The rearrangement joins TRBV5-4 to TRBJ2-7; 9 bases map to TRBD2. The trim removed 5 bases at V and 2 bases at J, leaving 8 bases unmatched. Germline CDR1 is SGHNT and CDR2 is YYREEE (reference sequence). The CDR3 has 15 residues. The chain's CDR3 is CASSFSGSHTYEQYF. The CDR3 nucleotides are TGTGCCAGCAGTTTTAGCGGGAGCCATACCTACGAGCAGTACTTC.

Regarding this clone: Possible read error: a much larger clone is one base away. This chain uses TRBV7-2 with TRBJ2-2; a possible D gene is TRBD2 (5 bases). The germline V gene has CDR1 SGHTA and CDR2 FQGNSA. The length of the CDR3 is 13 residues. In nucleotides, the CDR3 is TGTGCCGGCAGCCCGTTACTACCCGGGGAGATGTTTTTT. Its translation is CAGSPLLPGEMFF.

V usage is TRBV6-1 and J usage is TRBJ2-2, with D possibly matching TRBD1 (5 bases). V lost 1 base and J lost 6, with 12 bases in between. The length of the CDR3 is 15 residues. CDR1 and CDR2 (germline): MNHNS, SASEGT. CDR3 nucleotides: TGTGCCAGCAGTGAAGGCCAGGGCGGTCCCGGGGAGCTGTTTTTT. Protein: CASSEGQGGPGELFF.

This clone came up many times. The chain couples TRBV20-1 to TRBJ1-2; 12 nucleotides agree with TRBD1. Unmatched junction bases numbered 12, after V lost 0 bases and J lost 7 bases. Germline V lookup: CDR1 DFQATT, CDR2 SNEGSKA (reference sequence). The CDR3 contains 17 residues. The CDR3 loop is CSARDSAWGTGGSGYTF. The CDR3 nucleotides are TGCAGTGCTAGAGACTCGGCGTGGGGGACAGGGGGCAGTGGCTACACCTTC.

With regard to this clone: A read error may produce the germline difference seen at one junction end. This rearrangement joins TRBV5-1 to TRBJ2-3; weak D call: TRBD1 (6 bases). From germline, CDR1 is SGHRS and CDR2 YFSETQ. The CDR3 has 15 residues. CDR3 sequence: CACSLADSPRGTQYF. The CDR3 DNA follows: TGCGCCTGCAGCTTGGCGGACAGTCCTAGGGGTACGCAGTATTTT.

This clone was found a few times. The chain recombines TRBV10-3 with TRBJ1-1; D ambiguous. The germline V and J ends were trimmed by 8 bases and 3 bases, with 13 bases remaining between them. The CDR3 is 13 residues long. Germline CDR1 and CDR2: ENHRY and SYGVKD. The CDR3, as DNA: TGTGCCATCCGCCTCGGCGGATACACTGAAGCTTTCTTT. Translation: CAIRLGGYTEAFF.

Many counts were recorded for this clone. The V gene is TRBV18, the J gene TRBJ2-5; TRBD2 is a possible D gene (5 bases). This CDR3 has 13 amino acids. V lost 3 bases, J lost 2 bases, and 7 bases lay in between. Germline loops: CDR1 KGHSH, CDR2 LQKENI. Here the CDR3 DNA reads TGTGCCAGCTCACCTGGGAGACAAGAGACCCAGTACTTC. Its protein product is CASSPGRQETQYF.

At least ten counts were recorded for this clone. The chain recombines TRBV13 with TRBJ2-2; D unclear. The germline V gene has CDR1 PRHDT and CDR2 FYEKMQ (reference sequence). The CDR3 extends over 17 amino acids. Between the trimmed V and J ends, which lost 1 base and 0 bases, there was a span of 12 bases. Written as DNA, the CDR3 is TGTGCCAGCAGCTTAGTGGGCAGATTCGCGAACACCGGGGAGCTGTTTTTT. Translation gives CASSLVGRFANTGELFF.

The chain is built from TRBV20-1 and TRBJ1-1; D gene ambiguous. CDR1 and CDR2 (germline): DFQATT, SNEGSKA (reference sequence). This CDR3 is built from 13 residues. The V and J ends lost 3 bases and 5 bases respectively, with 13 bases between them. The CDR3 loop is CSARDGTGTEAFF. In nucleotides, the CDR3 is TGCAGTGCTAGGGATGGAACGGGAACTGAAGCTTTCTTT.

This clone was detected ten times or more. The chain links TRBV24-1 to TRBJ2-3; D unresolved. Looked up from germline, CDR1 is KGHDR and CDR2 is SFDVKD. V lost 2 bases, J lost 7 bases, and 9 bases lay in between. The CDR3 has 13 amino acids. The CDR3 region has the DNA TGTGCCACCAGTGATTCGGCCAGACATACGCAGTATTTT. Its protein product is CATSDSARHTQYF.

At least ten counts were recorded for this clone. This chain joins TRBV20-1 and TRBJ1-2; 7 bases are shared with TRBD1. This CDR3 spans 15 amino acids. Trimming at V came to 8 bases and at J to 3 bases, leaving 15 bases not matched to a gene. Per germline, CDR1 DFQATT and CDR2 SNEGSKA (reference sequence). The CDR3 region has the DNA TGCAGTTTTGGGACAGCCAAAACCCTTGACTATGGCTACACCTTC. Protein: CSFGTAKTLDYGYTF.